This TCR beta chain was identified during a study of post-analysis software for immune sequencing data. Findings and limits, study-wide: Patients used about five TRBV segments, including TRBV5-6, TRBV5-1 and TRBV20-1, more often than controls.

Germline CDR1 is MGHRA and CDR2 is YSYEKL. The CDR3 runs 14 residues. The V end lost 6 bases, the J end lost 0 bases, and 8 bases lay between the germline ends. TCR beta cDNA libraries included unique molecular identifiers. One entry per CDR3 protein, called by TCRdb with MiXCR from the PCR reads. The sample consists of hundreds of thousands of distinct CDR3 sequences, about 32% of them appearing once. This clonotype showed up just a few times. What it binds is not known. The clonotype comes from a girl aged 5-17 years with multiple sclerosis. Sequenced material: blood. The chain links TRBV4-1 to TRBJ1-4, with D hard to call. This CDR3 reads CASSPPPTNEKLFF. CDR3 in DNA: TGCGCCAGCAGTCCGCCCCCAACTAATGAAAAACTGTTTTTT.